The clone carrying this T cell receptor beta chain has a count of ten or more. Its matching antigen is unknown. TCRdb passed the 5' RACE reads through MiXCR, listing each CDR3 protein once. Of around 670,000 distinct CDR3 sequences in the sample, 5.5% to 6.5% were seen once. The data were taken from a study of identical twins. Study-wide findings and caveats: Rather than following the same donors, the conclusions depended on cross-sectional statistical analysis.

Germline trimming cut 1 base from V and 3 bases from J; bases unmatched to any gene: 9. The CDR3 is 18 amino acids. CDR1 LGHNA and CDR2 YNFKEQ come from the germline V gene. The sample comprised naive T cells sorted from blood. The gene calls are TRBV4-2 and TRBJ1-2, with 12 bases fitting TRBD1. This TCR derives from a young man in good health. In nucleotides, the CDR3 is TGTGCCAGCAGCCAAGTCCGGGACAGGGGGCGCATATACTATGGCTACACCTTC. It yields the protein CASSQVRDRGRIYYGYTF.